This T cell receptor (beta chain) was recovered during a study of T cell responses to AZD1222 COVID-19 vaccine. Sequencing was performed with immunoSEQ multiplex PCR; in TCRdb, only in-frame clones are kept and a portion is missing. The sample consists of approximately 74,000 clones, less than 90% of them appearing once. With respect to this clone: As yet, its antigen is unknown.

The CDR3 contains 16 residues. The V end was cut by 3 bases, the J end by 0 bases, with 9 bases between. From germline, CDR1 is MNHEY and CDR2 SVGAGI. Regarding the study as a whole: Clonal diversity may have been underestimated, and the donors were mostly white British, with more females than males. An increase in Spike-specific TCR breadth and depth was observed after two AZD1222 doses. Targets within unmutated variant regions were reportedly found for nearly half of spike-specific TCRs. Only 6 or 7 AZD1222 recipients tested seropositive at baseline.

This specimen was peripheral blood, taken 28 days after the second AZD1222 dose. This sequence originates from an adult who received the AZD1222 COVID-19 vaccine. This chain joins TRBV6-5 and TRBJ1-6; D is unclear. The CDR3 DNA reads as TGTGCCAGCAGTTATTACGGGAGCTCCTATAATTCACCCCTCCACTTT. Its translation is CASSYYGSSYNSPLHF.